This T cell receptor (beta chain) is drawn from a study of blood T cell repertoires in COVID-19. Study information: The samples span acute and convalescent COVID-19 from the United States, Italy and Spain. The analysed material was cDNA or gDNA that came from T cells, B-cell-depleted T cells, or PBMCs.

Original data processing: Amplification of reference gene primers was used by the study to estimate nucleated cell counts. TCRdb's copy holds only in-frame clones and misses some; the assay was immunoSEQ multiplex PCR. The V and J calls and clone size come from that table; D and trimming were worked out from the DNA. The sample has about 170,000 clones, approximately 91% seen once; the top ten hold almost 5%. Germline V gene sequence: CDR1 MNHEY, CDR2 SVGEGT. The CDR3 covers 16 residues. V trimming: 2 bases; J trimming: 1 base; junction bases outside the gene matches: 4. Sequenced sample: peripheral blood. The sequence derives from a man between 18 and 29 years old with COVID-19, enrolled during active disease. The chain links TRBV6-2 or TRBV6-3 to TRBJ2-1; 8 positions agree with TRBD2. CDR3 amino acids: CASSYHSGKSYNEQFF. Here the CDR3 DNA reads TGTGCCAGCAGTTACCATAGCGGGAAATCCTACAATGAGCAGTTCTTC.